These T cell receptor beta chains were read from a single sample in a study of blood T cell repertoires in COVID-19. Sequenced by immunoSEQ multiplex PCR; TCRdb stores in-frame clones only, minus some. The table includes 150,000 to 200,000 clones, about four fifths detected once. Material: peripheral blood. These receptors all stem from a human donor with acute or convalescent COVID-19. The donor label of this sample is uncertain. Each CDR3 is given with its conserved first and last residue. A D gene is named only where the DNA matches it firmly.

TGTGCCAGCAGCCAAAGACTAGCGGGCGACACAGATACGCAGTATTTT	CASSQRLAGDTDTQYF	TRBJ2-3	TRBD2	TRBV4-2
TGTGCCTGGACCCCTACTGGGGGCGGCACCGGGGAGCTGTTTTTT	CAWTPTGGGTGELFF	TRBJ2-2	-	TRBV30
TGCGCCAGCAGCCTTGGACTAGCGGGAGTAACAGATACGCAGTATTTT	CASSLGLAGVTDTQYF	TRBJ2-3	TRBD2	TRBV5-1
TGCGCCAGCAGCTTCCCCGACAGGGAAGGCCAGCCCCAGCATTTT	CASSFPDREGQPQHF	TRBJ1-5	TRBD1	TRBV4-1
TGTGCCAGCAGTCAGGCGGGGGTTGAAGCTTTCTTT	CASSQAGVEAFF	TRBJ1-1	-	TRBV6-6
TGTGCCTGGAGAGAGGGGGTCAAGGGAACTGAAGCTTTCTTT	CAWREGVKGTEAFF	TRBJ1-1	-	TRBV30
TGTGCCAGCAGCTACCTCGGACTAGCGGGAGTCCGTACCGGGGAGCTGTTTTTT	CASSYLGLAGVRTGELFF	TRBJ2-2	TRBD2	TRBV13
TGTGCCAGCAGCCTTAGACAGGGGGACGGGGAGCTGTTTTTT	CASSLRQGDGELFF	TRBJ2-2	TRBD1	TRBV5-4
TGCGCCAGCAGCTTGGCACCGGGACTAGTTGGCCAAGAGACCCAGTACTTC	CASSLAPGLVGQETQYF	TRBJ2-5	TRBD2	TRBV5-1
TGCAGCGCCCCCCTAGCGGGATCCCACGAGCAGTACTTC	CSAPLAGSHEQYF	TRBJ2-7	TRBD2	TRBV29-1
TGTGCCAGCAGCTTAGTCAGCGGCCCCTCAGGCGAGCAGTTCTTC	CASSLVSGPSGEQFF	TRBJ2-1	-	TRBV11-3
TGTGCCAGCAGTGAAGCATCCACTAGGAACCCTGGGGCCAACGTCCTGACTTTC	CASSEASTRNPGANVLTF	TRBJ2-6	-	TRBV2
TGTGCCAGCAGCTTATGGACAGGTGAAAAACTGTTTTTT	CASSLWTGEKLFF	TRBJ1-4	TRBD1	TRBV7-9
TGTGCCAGCACATTTAGCGCGGGACGGTCCTACGAGCAGTACTTC	CASTFSAGRSYEQYF	TRBJ2-7	-	TRBV2
TGTGCCAGCAGTTACGGGGACAGGGGCACTGAAGCTTTCTTT	CASSYGDRGTEAFF	TRBJ1-1	TRBD1	TRBV6-6
TGTGCCAGCAGTTCCGGGACTAGCGGGAGTCTGCGAGAGACCCAGTACTTC	CASSSGTSGSLRETQYF	TRBJ2-5	TRBD2	TRBV28
TGTGCCAGCCTAGGGGTTGCAACTAATGAAAAACTGTTTTTT	CASLGVATNEKLFF	TRBJ1-4	-	TRBV7-9